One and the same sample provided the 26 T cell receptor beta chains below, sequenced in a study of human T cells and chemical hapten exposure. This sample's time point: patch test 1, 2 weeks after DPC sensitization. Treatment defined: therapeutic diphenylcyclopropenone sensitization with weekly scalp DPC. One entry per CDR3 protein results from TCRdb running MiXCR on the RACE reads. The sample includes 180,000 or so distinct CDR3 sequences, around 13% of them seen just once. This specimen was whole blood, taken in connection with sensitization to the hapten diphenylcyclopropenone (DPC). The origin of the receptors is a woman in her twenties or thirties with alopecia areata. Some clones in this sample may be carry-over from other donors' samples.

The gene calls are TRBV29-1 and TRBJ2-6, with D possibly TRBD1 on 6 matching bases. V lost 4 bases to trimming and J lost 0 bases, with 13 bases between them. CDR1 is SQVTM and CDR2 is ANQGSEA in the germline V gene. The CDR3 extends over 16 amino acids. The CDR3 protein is CSVARDIDSGANVLTF. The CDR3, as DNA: TGCAGCGTTGCCCGGGACATCGACTCTGGGGCCAACGTCCTGACTTTC.

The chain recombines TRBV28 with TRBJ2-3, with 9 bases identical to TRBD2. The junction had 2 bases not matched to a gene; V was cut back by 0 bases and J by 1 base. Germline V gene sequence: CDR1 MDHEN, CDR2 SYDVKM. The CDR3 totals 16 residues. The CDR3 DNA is TGTGCCAGCAGTTTATGGTCTAGCGGGGGCACAGATACGCAGTATTTT. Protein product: CASSLWSSGGTDTQYF.

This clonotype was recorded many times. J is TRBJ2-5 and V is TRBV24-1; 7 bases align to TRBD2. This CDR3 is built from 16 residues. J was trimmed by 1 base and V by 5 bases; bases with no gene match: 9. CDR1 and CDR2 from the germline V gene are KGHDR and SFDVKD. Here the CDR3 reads CATSGSRGSTQETQYF. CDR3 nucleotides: TGTGCCACCAGTGGCTCGCGCGGGAGTACCCAAGAGACCCAGTACTTC.

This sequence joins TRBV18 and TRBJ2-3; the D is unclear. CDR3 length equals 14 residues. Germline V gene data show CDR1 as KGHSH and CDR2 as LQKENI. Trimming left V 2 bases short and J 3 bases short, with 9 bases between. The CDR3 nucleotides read TGTGCCAGCTCACCAAACCTCGAAACAGATACGCAGTATTTT. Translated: CASSPNLETDTQYF. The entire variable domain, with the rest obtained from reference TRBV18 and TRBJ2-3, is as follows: NAGVMQNPRHLVRRRGQEARLRCSPMKGHSHVYWYRQLPEEGLKFMVYLQKENIIDESGMPKERFSAEFPKEGPSILRIQQVVRGDSAAYFCASSPNLETDTQYFGPGTRLTVL.

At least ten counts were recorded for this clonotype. CDR3 DNA sequence: TGCAGCGTTCACACTAAGCGGAGTAACAATGAGCAGTTCTTC. Translation: CSVHTKRSNNEQFF. The V and J genes are TRBV29-1 and TRBJ2-1; TRBD2 might be the D (5 bases). This CDR3 has 14 residues. The ends were cut back, 5 bases at V and 5 bases at J, with 16 bases in the middle. The germline CDR1 and CDR2 sequences are SQVTM and ANQGSEA.

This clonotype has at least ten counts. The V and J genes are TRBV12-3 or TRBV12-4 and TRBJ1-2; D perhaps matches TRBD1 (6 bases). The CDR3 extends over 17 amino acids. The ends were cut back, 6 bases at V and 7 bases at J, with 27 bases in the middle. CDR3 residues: CASRREGGYPGKRGYTF. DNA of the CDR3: TGTGCCAGCAGGCGTGAAGGGGGTTATCCCGGCAAGCGTGGCTACACCTTC.

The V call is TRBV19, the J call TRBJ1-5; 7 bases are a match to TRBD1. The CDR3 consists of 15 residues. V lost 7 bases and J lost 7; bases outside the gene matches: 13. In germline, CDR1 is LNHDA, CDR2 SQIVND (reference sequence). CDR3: CASMPSVTGRQPQHF. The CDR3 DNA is TGTGCCAGTATGCCATCCGTGACAGGGAGGCAGCCCCAGCATTTT.

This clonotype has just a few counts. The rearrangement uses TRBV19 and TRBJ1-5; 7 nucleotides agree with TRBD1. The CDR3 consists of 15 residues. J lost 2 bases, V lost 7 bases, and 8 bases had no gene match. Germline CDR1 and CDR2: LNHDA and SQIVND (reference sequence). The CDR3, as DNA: TGTGCCAGTACTAGGGACAGCAATGGCAATCAGCCCCAGCATTTT. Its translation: CASTRDSNGNQPQHF.

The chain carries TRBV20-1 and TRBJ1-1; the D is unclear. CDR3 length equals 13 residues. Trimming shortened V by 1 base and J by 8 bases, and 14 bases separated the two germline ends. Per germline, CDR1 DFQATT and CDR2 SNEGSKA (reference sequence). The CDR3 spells CSARVEEETEAFF. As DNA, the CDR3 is TGCAGTGCTAGAGTAGAGGAGGAGACGGAAGCTTTCTTT.

CDR3 nucleotides: TGCAGCGTAGTACAGGGGAGCGTCAGAGAGACCCAGTACTTC. Encoded protein: CSVVQGSVRETQYF. The V and J genes are TRBV29-1 and TRBJ2-5, with TRBD1 matching 7 bases. Trimming at V came to 6 bases and at J to 4 bases, leaving 11 bases not matched to a gene. This CDR3 has 14 amino acids. CDR1 and CDR2 from the germline V gene are SQVTM and ANQGSEA.

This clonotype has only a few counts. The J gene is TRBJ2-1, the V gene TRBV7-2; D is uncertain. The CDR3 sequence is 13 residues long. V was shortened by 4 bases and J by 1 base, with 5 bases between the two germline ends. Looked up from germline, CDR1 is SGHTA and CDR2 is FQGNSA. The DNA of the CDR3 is TGTGCCAGCAGCTCTTCTTCCTACAATGAGCAGTTCTTC. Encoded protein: CASSSSSYNEQFF.

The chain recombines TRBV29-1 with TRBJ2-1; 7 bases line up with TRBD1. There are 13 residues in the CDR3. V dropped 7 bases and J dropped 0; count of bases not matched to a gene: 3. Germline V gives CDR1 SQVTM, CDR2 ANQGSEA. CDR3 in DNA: TGCAGCGCGACAGGGAGCTCCTACAATGAGCAGTTCTTC. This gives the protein CSATGSSYNEQFF.

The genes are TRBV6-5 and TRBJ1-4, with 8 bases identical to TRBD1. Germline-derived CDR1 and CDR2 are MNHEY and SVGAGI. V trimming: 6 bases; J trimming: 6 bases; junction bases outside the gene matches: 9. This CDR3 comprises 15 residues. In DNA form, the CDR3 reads TGTGCCAGCAGAAGAACAGGGGGACTTGATGAAAAACTGTTTTTT. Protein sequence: CASRRTGGLDEKLFF.

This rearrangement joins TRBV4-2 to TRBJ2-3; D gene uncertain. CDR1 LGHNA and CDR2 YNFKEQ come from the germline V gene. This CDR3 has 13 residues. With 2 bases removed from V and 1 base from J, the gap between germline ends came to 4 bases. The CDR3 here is CASSQPGTDTQYF. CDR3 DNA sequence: TGTGCCAGCAGCCAACCGGGCACAGATACGCAGTATTTT.

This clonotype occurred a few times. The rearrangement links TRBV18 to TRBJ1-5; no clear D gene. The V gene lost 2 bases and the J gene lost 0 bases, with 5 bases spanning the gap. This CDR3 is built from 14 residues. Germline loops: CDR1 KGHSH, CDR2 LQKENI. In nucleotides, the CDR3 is TGTGCCAGCTCACCAATAAATAGCAATCAGCCCCAGCATTTT. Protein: CASSPINSNQPQHF.

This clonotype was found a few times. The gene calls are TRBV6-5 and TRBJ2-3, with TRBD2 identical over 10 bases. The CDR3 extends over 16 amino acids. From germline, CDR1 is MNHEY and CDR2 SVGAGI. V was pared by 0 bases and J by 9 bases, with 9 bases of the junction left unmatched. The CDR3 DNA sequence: TGTGCCAGCAGTTACTCGGCCCTAGCGGGAGTCGAGACGCAGTATTTT. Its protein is CASSYSALAGVETQYF.

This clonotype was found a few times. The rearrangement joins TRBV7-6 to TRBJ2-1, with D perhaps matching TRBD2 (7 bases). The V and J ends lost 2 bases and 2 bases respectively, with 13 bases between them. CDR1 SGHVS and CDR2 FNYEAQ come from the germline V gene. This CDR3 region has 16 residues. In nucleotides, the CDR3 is TGTGCCAGCAGCTTATCTGGCGGGGGCCCCTACAATGAGCAGTTCTTC. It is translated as CASSLSGGGPYNEQFF.

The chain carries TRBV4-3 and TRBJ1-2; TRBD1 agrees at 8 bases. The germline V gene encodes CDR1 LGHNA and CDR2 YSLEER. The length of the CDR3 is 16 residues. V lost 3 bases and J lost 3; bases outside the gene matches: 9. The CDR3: CASSQTQGAVYYGYTF. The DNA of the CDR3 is TGCGCCAGCAGCCAGACCCAGGGGGCAGTCTACTATGGCTACACCTTC.

The CDR3 is CASSEDNQPQHF. In DNA, the CDR3 is TGTGCCAGCAGTGAGGATAATCAGCCCCAGCATTTT. The chain uses TRBV25-1 and TRBJ1-5; D is ambiguous. V lost 3 bases and J 4 bases, leaving 4 bases between the germline ends. Germline CDR1 and CDR2: MGHDK and SYGVNS. This CDR3 region has 12 residues.

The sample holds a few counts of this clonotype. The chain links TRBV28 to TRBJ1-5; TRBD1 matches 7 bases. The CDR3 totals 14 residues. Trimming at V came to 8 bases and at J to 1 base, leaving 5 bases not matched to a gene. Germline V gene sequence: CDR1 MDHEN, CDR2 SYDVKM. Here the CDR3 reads CASENRGSNQPQHF. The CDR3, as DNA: TGTGCCAGCGAAAACAGGGGAAGCAATCAGCCCCAGCATTTT. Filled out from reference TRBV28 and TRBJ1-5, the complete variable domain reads DVKVTQSSRYLVKRTGEKVFLECVQDMDHENMFWYRQDPGLGLRLIYFSYDVKMKEKGDIPEGYSVSREKKERFSLILESASTNQTSMYLCASENRGSNQPQHFGDGTRLSIL.

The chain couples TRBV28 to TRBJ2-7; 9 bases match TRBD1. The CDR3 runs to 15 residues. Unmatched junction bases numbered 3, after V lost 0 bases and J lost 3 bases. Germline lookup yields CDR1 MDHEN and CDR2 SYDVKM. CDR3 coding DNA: TGTGCCAGCAGTTTATGGACAGGGGGAATCTACGAGCAGTACTTC. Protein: CASSLWTGGIYEQYF.

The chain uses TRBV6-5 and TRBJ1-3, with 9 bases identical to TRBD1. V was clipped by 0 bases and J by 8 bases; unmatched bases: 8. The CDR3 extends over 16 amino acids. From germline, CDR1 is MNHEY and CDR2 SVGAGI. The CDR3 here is CASSYSGDRVADTIYF. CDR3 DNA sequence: TGTGCCAGCAGTTACTCGGGGGACAGGGTAGCGGACACCATATATTTT.

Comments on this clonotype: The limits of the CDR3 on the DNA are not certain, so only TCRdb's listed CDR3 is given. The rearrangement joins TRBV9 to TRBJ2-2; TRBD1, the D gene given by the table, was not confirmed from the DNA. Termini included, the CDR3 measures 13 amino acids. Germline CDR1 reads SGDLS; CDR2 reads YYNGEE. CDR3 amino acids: CASSVAFGTLMFF.

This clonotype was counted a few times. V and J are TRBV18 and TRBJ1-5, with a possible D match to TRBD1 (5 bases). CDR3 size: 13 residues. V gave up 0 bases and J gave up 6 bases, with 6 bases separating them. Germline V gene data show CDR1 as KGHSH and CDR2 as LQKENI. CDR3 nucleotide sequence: TGTGCCAGCTCACCACCGGGGGTTCAGCCCCAGCATTTT. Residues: CASSPPGVQPQHF.

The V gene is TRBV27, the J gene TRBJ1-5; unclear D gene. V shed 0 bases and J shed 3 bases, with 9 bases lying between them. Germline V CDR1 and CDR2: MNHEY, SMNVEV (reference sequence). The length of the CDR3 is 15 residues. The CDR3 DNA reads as TGTGCCAGCAGTTTATCCGGGTATCTCAATCAGCCCCAGCATTTT. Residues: CASSLSGYLNQPQHF.

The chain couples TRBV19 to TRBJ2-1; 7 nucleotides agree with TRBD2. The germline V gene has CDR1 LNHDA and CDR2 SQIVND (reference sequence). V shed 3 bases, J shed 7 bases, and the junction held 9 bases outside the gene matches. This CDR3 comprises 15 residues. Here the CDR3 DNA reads TGTGCCAGTAGTATGTGGGGCAGCGGGGCGAATGAGCAGTTCTTC. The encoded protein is CASSMWGSGANEQFF.